The present TCR beta chain was sequenced within a study of naive and memory T cell subsets. General observations from the study: The power law exponent of TCR abundance differed between naive and memory cells.

Both TRBC1 and TRBC2 were covered by a beta constant-region primer of two equimolar oligonucleotides. Ligated cDNA was amplified by four rounds of PCR with nested alpha and beta constant-region primers and SP2. One entry per CDR3 protein, called by TCRdb with MiXCR from the UMI-ligation and nested PCR reads. Of tens of thousands of distinct CDR3 sequences listed, 15% to 20% are singletons. EMRA cells were CD45RA+CD27-, and effector memory cells CD45RA-CD27-. As concerns this clonotype: Its antigen is currently unknown.

Germline-derived CDR1 and CDR2 are SQVTM and ANQGSEA. The CDR3 is 15 residues long. Losses at the gene ends were 4 bases for V and 4 bases for J; bases not matched to a gene: 5. The clonotype comes from a human donor in good health. The chain has TRBV29-1 and TRBJ2-1; TRBD2 matches at 12 bases. The material sequenced was effector memory CD4+ T cells from blood. Subset reported: effector memory, CD45RA- CD27-. CDR3 amino acids: CSVAGLAGPYNEQFF. The CDR3 nucleotides read TGCAGCGTTGCCGGACTAGCGGGACCTTACAATGAGCAGTTCTTC.